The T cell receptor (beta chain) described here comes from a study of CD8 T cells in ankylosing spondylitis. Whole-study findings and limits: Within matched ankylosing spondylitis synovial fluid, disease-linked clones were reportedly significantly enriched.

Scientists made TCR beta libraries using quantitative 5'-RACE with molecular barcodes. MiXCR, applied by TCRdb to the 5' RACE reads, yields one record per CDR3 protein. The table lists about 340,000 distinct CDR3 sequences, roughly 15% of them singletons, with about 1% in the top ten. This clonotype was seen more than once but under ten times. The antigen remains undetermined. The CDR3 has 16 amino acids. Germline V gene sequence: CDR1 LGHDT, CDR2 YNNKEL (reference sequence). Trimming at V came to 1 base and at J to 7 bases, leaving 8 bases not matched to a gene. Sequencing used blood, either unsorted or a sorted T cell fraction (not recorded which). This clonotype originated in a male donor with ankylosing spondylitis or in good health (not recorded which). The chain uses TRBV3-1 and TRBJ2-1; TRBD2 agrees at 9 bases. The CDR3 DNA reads TGTGCCAGCAGCCAAGTTAGCGGGAGAGGCGGGAATGAGCAGTTCTTC. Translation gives CASSQVSGRGGNEQFF.